The present T cell receptor beta chain was sequenced within a study of cytomegalovirus exposure and HLA in healthy donors. Method: immunoSEQ multiplex PCR; TCRdb's copy keeps in-frame clones and lacks some. The profile shows around 62,000 clones, more than 85% of them singletons. In germline, CDR1 is SGHNT, CDR2 YENEEA. V shed 5 bases and J shed 2 bases, with 3 bases lying between them. The CDR3 is made up of 12 amino acids. The receptor's source is a woman between 18 and 30 years old in good health and CMV-seronegative. The chain is built from TRBV11-3 and TRBJ2-2; no clear D. The sequenced sample was PBMCs. The CDR3 is CASSQNTGELFF. The CDR3 DNA follows: TGTGCCAGCAGCCAAAACACCGGGGAGCTGTTTTTT.